This entry features one TCR beta chain sequence. Its target antigen remains unknown. Per-nucleotide qualities are absent, and no much larger clonotype sits a single base away. The data belong to a study of response to subunit inactivated influenza vaccine (dated by TCRdb to 2016 to 2018). In the study overall: To follow how T cells responded to a trivalent subunit inactivated influenza vaccine, the researchers relied on deep quantitative profiling of the T cell receptor repertoire. General conclusions and limits of the study: The authors proposed that each seasonal influenza vaccination may bring in only a limited number of new T cells.

Including cysteine and phenylalanine, the CDR3 has 16 amino acids. The only DNA kept is the CDR3, 48 bases in frame from the first base. In the germline V gene, CDR1 corresponds to SGDLS and CDR2 to YYNGEE. V loses 3 bases at its end and J loses 2 bases; junction bases beyond the gene matches: 10. Taken with the paper, the label for time point translates to: around 47 days after influenza vaccine administration. The library relied on RT-PCR. Data came from an Illumina HiSeq 2500. The raw public reads went through TCRdb reprocessing: fastp at Q25, MiXCR clone calling, in-frame beta chains kept. Under each unique CDR3 protein, matching rows form one entry showing the most common genes and DNA. The table for this sample lists more than 400,000 distinct CDR3 sequences; about 10% of them were counted only once. Together, the top ten hold 9.5% to 15% of the sample.

The specimen comprised PBMCs from blood, sampled more than 35 days after vaccination. This TCR derives from a man aged 50 to 60 who received an inactivated influenza vaccine. Donor details come from another sample of the same person, matched by shared clones. The rearranged chain carries TRBV9 and TRBJ2-7, with 8 bases matching TRBD2. The DNA sequence is given as TGTGCCAGCAGCGCCAACCCGGGACTAGGCGCCTACGAGCAGTACTTC. Its translation reads: CASSANPGLGAYEQYF.